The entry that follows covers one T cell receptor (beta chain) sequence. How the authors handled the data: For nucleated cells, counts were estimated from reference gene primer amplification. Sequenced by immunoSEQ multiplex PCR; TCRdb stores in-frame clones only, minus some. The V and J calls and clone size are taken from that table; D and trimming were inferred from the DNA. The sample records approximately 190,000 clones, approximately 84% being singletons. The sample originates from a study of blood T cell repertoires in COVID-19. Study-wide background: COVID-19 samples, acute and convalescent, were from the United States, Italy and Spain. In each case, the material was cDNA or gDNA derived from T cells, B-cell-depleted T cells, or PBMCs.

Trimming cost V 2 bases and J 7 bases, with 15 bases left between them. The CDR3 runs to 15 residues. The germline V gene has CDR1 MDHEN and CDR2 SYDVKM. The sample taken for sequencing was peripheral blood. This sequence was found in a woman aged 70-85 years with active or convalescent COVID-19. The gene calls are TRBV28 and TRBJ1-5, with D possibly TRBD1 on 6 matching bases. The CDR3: CASSLGVGGYQPQHF. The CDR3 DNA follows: TGTGCCAGCAGTTTAGGTGTAGGGGGTTACCAGCCCCAGCATTTT. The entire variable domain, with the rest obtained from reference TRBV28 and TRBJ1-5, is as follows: DVKVTQSSRYLVKRTGEKVFLECVQDMDHENMFWYRQDPGLGLRLIYFSYDVKMKEKGDIPEGYSVSREKKERFSLILESASTNQTSMYLCASSLGVGGYQPQHFGDGTRLSIL.